This TCR beta chain was documented in a study of Ad26.COV2.S vaccination and SARS-CoV-2 variants. Study context: Donor participated within the Ad26.COV2.S arm of the COV1001 trial.

The study, taken as a whole, reports: People given the vaccine had a wider spike-specific TCR breadth than placebo recipients did.

The V and J ends lost 4 bases and 6 bases respectively, with 10 bases between them. The CDR3 consists of 12 residues. About this clone: Antigen specificity is unknown.

Produced via immunoSEQ multiplex PCR; TCRdb's table is partial and in-frame only. The sample lists 400,000 to 450,000 clones, 92% occurring once. Sample treatment: some 19 received Ad26.COV2.S at low or high dose, single or two shots; about 5 received placebo; per-sample allocation not given. The study sampled participants on day 63 after the first vaccine or placebo injection. The sample came from a Boston adult aged 18-55 years. The TCR originated in a person between 18 and 65 years old who received the Ad26.COV2.S COVID-19 vaccine or a placebo. Sequencing was performed on peripheral blood, taken in a trial of Ad26.COV2.S vaccine versus placebo. This chain connects TRBV12-3 or TRBV12-4 to TRBJ2-7; D call uncertain. The CDR3 loop reads CASSSDRAEQYF. CDR3 sequence (DNA): TGTGCCAGCAGTTCGGACCGTGCCGAGCAGTACTTC.